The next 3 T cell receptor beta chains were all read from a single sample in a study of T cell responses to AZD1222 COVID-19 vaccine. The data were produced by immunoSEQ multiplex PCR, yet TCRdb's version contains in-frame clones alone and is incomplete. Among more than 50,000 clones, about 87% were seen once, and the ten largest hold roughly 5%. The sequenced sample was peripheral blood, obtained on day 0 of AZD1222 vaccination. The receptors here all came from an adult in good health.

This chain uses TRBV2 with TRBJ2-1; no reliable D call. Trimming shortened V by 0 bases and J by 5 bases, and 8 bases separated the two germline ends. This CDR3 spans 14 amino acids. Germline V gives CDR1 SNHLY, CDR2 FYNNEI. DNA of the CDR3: TGTGCCAGCAGTGAAGCTGTTAGAGACAATGAGCAGTTCTTC. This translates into CASSEAVRDNEQFF.

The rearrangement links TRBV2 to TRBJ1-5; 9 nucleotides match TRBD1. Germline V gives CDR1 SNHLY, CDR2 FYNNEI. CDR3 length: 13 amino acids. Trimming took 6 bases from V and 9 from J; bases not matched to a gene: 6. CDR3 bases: TGTGCCAGCAGGGGACAGGGTCGGCTGCCCCAGCATTTT. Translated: CASRGQGRLPQHF.

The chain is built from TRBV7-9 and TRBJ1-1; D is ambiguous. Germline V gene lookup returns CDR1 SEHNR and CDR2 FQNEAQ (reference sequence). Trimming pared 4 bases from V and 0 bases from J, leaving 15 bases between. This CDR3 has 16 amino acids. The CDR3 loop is CASSSPTSPVNTEAFF. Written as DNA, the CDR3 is TGTGCCAGCAGCTCGCCGACATCACCGGTGAACACTGAAGCTTTCTTT.